The present T cell receptor (beta chain) was sequenced within a study of cytotoxic CD8 clonotypes in ibrutinib-treated CLL (dated by TCRdb to the early 2020s). Background for the entire study: The cohort was composed of 10 to 11 relapsed/refractory and roughly 16 treatment-naive patients; IGHV unmutated status was identified in 17 patients. On average, each sample had hundreds of thousands of productive templates and 100,000 or so productive rearrangements. Responses were partial in around 24 patients and complete in 2; after median 68 months follow-up, around 15 stayed in remission and about twelve progressed. Of the 80 to 95 participants in the trial, roughly 26 had longitudinal samples available. All remission and progressive disease samples were collected while patients were still receiving ibrutinib. Cryopreserved peripheral blood mononuclear cells were collected at three points: before therapy, at response, and at either sustained remission or disease progression. Response samples were taken after a median of roughly eleven months on treatment, ranging from about 6 to 36 months.

In the case of this clone: What this receptor recognizes is not known. Per-base qualities were not stored, and no clone one base away is much larger.

What the study reported, not specific to this receptor: Lymph node repertoires were not examined, and the timing of sampling was not matched between patients in sustained remission and those whose disease progressed. Public clonotypes were rare and either shrank or stayed stable during treatment, and the rise in clonality at ibrutinib response reflected expansion of private clonotypes. At ibrutinib response clonality went up, during sustained remission it held steady, and at progression it dropped back toward baseline. Baseline clonality exceeded that of age-matched healthy donors and correlated strongly with circulating CD8+ T-cell counts.

A MiSeq instrument was used for deep resolution sequencing, which targeted depths ranging from 1 in 1 million up to 1 in 200,000 T cells, with coverage averaging 10x for each clonotype. TCR beta libraries were generated with the immunoSEQ hsTCRB Kit. The paper's processing steps were these. Data were analyzed with ImmunoSEQ Data Assistant and ImmunoSEQ Analyzer, with V, D and J genes assigned per IMGT definitions. Clonality was computed as one minus normalized Shannon entropy of productive rearrangement frequencies, ranging from 0 to 1. Public clonotype analysis was restricted to overrepresented clonotypes comprising at least 0.05% of each patient's repertoire. Repertoires from approximately 13 age-matched healthy donors in immuneACCESS were used as clonality controls. The table was pulled from immuneACCESS by TCRdb, which kept in-frame rearrangements only. Such tables lose some clones; where checked, under half of the loss comes from unresolved V genes, and the rest has no known cause. V and J calls and clone size follow that table, whereas D and trimming were derived from the DNA. The sample includes 110,000 to 150,000 clones, with around 76% observed a single time. About 4.7% of the sample rests with the top ten.

V is pared back by 6 bases and J by 0 bases, with 12 bases lying between the germline termini. The CDR3 starts with the cysteine, ends with the phenylalanine, and has 15 residues. The entry retains the CDR3 DNA only, 45 bases that are in frame from base 1. The germline V gene encodes CDR1 MNHNS and CDR2 SASEGT. Sample time point, as interpreted from the label and publication: around 2 years on ibrutinib. For TCR beta library preparation, roughly 2 micrograms of genomic DNA were extracted from the cryopreserved PBMCs. Longitudinal blood samples from CLL patients on ibrutinib monotherapy were analyzed using high-throughput TCR beta sequencing. The patients took part in an open-label, single-center phase 2 trial of ibrutinib monotherapy.

The TCR sequence derives from a human donor with chronic lymphocytic leukemia. Sequences were derived from PBMCs, sampled after 24 months of ibrutinib treatment. The chain couples TRBV6-1 to TRBJ1-5; TRBD1 is possibly the D segment (6 matching bases). The sequence in DNA is TGTGCCAGCAGCTGGGACAAGGATAGCAATCAGCCCCAGCATTTT. Its protein is CASSWDKDSNQPQHF.